The clone carrying this T cell receptor (beta chain) is labeled medium-sized (0.01 to 0.1%). The antigen is unknown. There were no patients who had received any treatment before thyroid surgery. Using MiXCR, TCRdb re-called clones from the PCR reads. The sample includes tens of thousands of clones, 20% seen only once; the top ten take around two fifths. This CDR3 comprises 16 residues. The germline V gene encodes CDR1 MNHEY and CDR2 SVGAGI. Trimming left V 0 bases short and J 2 bases short, with 14 bases between. The record originates from a study of metastatic and nonmetastatic thyroid tumors. Study-level points and caveats: Relative to benign nodules, malignant thyroid tumors were reportedly characterized by significantly elevated TCR beta diversity in blood and tumor.

Sequences were obtained from blood. This clonotype was obtained from a female donor with papillary thyroid cancer or a benign thyroid nodule (not recorded which). Some clones in this sample may be carry-over from other donors' samples. This sequence joins TRBV6-5 and TRBJ2-7; D is perhaps TRBD1 or TRBD2 (6 bases each). This chain's CDR3 is CASSYSQGTSPYEQYF. CDR3 in DNA: TGTGCCAGCAGTTACTCCCAGGGGACTTCCCCCTACGAGCAGTACTTC.